The 29 T cell receptor beta chains below come from one sample, sequenced in a study of T and B cells in COVID-19 patients. BIOMED2 TRB-A/B primer pools were used in multiplex TRB PCR. TCRdb re-called the multiplex PCR reads with MiXCR, one entry per CDR3 protein. The repertoire holds more than 15,000 distinct CDR3 sequences, with 35% to 45% as singletons. From blood, about 230-500 ng of genomic DNA served as TRB template. Sequences were obtained from blood. These receptors all come from a human donor with active COVID-19.

Only a few counts were recorded for this clonotype. This rearrangement joins TRBV5-5 to TRBJ2-1; weak D call: TRBD1 (7 bases). Trimming removed 4 bases from V and 10 bases from J, with 15 bases in between. Germline V gives CDR1 SGHKS, CDR2 YYEKEE (reference sequence). This CDR3 spans 13 amino acids. Here the CDR3 reads CASSGGTVLEQFF. For the CDR3, the DNA is TGTGCCAGCAGCGGGGGGACAGTATTAGAGCAGTTCTTC.

On this clonotype itself: At one boundary the junction diverges from the germline segment, which might be a read error. V usage is TRBV12-3 or TRBV12-4 and J usage is TRBJ2-7; possible D gene TRBD1, 6 bases. The CDR3 extends over 11 amino acids. The CDR3 here is CACSDRYEQYF. CDR3 bases: TGTGCCTGCAGTGACAGGTACGAGCAGTACTTC.

This clonotype came up a few times. The chain carries TRBV19 and TRBJ1-1, with D uncertain. The germline V gene has CDR1 LNHDA and CDR2 SQIVND (reference sequence). The CDR3 has 13 residues. V was shortened by 3 bases and J by 1 base, with 6 bases between the two germline ends. The CDR3 here is CASSIFGNTEAFF. DNA for the CDR3: TGTGCCAGTAGTATTTTCGGGAACACTGAAGCTTTCTTT.

Relative to its sample, this clonotype is medium-sized. This chain links TRBV15 with TRBJ2-2, with D perhaps given as TRBD1 or TRBD2 (5 bases each). V was pared by 3 bases and J by 1 base, with 9 bases between. CDR1 and CDR2 from the germline V gene are LNHNV and YYDKDF (reference sequence). This CDR3 comprises 15 residues. The CDR3 DNA reads TGTGCCACCAGCAGCGGGACGGAGAACACCGGGGAGCTGTTTTTT. Translated: CATSSGTENTGELFF.

J is TRBJ1-2 and V is TRBV18, with 9 bases identical to TRBD1. V shed 3 bases, J shed 5 bases, and the junction held 7 bases outside the gene matches. Germline CDR1 and CDR2: KGHSH and LQKENI. The CDR3 runs 15 residues. The CDR3 loop is CASSPSTGGGYGYTF. Here the CDR3 DNA reads TGTGCCAGCTCACCTTCGACAGGGGGTGGATATGGCTACACCTTC.

The chain couples TRBV12-3 or TRBV12-4 to TRBJ2-1, with 11 bases fitting TRBD1. The CDR3 is made up of 12 amino acids. The V segment lost 8 bases and the J segment 14 bases; nucleotides outside the gene matches: 8. In DNA, the CDR3 is TGTGCCAGCTCGGGACAGGGGGTAGTCGAGTTCTTC. Translated, it gives CASSGQGVVEFF.

This clonotype was seen only a few times. The V gene is TRBV29-1, the J gene TRBJ1-2; D perhaps matches TRBD1 (6 bases). V gave up 0 bases and J gave up 4 bases, with 15 bases separating them. In germline, CDR1 is SQVTM, CDR2 ANQGSEA. The CDR3 covers 15 residues. The CDR3, as DNA: TGCAGCGTTGAAGATCGAAGAGGGGGGTCCTATGGCTACACCTTC. This gives the protein CSVEDRRGGSYGYTF. The full variable domain, rest sourced from reference TRBV29-1 and TRBJ1-2, is SAVISQKPSRDICQRGTSLTIQCQVDSQVTMMFWYRQQPGQSLTLIATANQGSEATYESGFVIDKFPISRPNLTFSTLTVSNMSPEDSSIYLCSVEDRRGGSYGYTFGSGTRLTVV.

V usage is TRBV5-6 and J usage is TRBJ2-7; TRBD2 matches 7 bases. The CDR3 has 17 residues. V lost 4 bases and J lost 1; bases outside the gene matches: 14. CDR1 SGHDT and CDR2 YYEEEE come from the germline V gene. This chain's CDR3 is CASSPIFGGKGSYEQYF. For the CDR3, the DNA is TGTGCCAGCAGCCCTATATTCGGGGGGAAGGGATCCTACGAGCAGTACTTC.

This clonotype was picked up a small number of times. This chain joins TRBV5-6 and TRBJ2-7; no clear D gene. V was trimmed by 4 bases and J by 0 bases, leaving 2 bases between them. Germline CDR1 and CDR2: SGHDT and YYEEEE. The CDR3 spans 11 residues. The CDR3 DNA reads as TGTGCCAGCAGCGCCTCCTACGAGCAGTACTTC. Translating gives CASSASYEQYF.

This sequence joins TRBV7-2 and TRBJ1-5; D uncertain. Germline V gene data show CDR1 as SGHTA and CDR2 as FQGNSA. V shed 1 base and J shed 4 bases, with 17 bases lying between them. The CDR3 contains 17 residues. The DNA of the CDR3 is TGTGCCAGCAGCTTAGGTCAAAGTAATTGGAGGAATCAGCCCCAGCATTTT. As protein: CASSLGQSNWRNQPQHF.

This clonotype showed up just a few times. The genes are TRBV14 and TRBJ2-3, with D perhaps matching TRBD2 (6 bases). The CDR3 spans 16 residues. CDR1 is SGHDN and CDR2 is FVKESK in the germline V gene. Deletions cut 6 bases from V and 1 base from J, with 17 bases between. DNA of the CDR3: TGTGCCAGCAGTCCTTGGAGGGGCGGGGGCACAGATACGCAGTATTTT. Amino acids: CASSPWRGGGTDTQYF.

The chain combines TRBV5-5 with TRBJ1-2, with D tentatively TRBD1 (5 bases). The CDR3 is made up of 13 amino acids. Germline V gene data show CDR1 as SGHKS and CDR2 as YYEKEE (reference sequence). The V gene lost 4 bases and the J gene lost 1 base, with 8 bases spanning the gap. The CDR3 DNA follows: TGTGCCAGCAGCCCAGGGATTAACTATGGCTACACCTTC. Amino acid sequence: CASSPGINYGYTF.

V and J are TRBV5-1 and TRBJ2-2; D may be TRBD2 (7 bases). The V and J ends lost 4 bases and 4 bases respectively, with 14 bases between them. CDR3 length equals 15 residues. In germline, CDR1 is SGHRS, CDR2 YFSETQ. DNA for the CDR3: TGCGCCAGCAGCCTGGCGGGGGCGGGCACCGGGGAGCTGTTTTTT. As protein: CASSLAGAGTGELFF. The full variable domain, completed using reference TRBV5-1 and TRBJ2-2, is KAGVTQTPRYLIKTRGQQVTLSCSPISGHRSVSWYQQTPGQGLQFLFEYFSETQRNKGNFPGRFSGRQFSNSRSEMNVSTLELGDSALYLCASSLAGAGTGELFFGEGSRLTVL.

The chain employs TRBV21-1 and TRBJ2-7; the DNA was not compared with TRBD1, the D call given in the table. TRBV21-1 is shown as a pseudogene. The CDR3 has 18 amino acids. CDR3 sequence reads: CASSNKRDREPHSYEQYV. For the CDR3, the DNA is TGTGCCAGCAGCAATAAACGGGACAGGGAGCCGCACTCCTACGAGCAGTACGTC.

The table lists this clonotype with many counts. V usage is TRBV6-6 and J usage is TRBJ2-2; D unresolved. Germline V lookup: CDR1 MNHNY, CDR2 SVGAGI (reference sequence). This CDR3 region has 13 residues. The germline V and J ends were trimmed by 6 bases and 2 bases, with 7 bases remaining between them. CDR3 nucleotide sequence: TGTGCCAGCAGAACCGCTAACACCGGGGAGCTGTTTTTT. This gives the protein CASRTANTGELFF.

The V gene is TRBV20-1, the J gene TRBJ2-2, with D possibly matching TRBD2 (6 bases). Trimming cost V 5 bases and J 1 base, with 11 bases left between them. The germline V gene has CDR1 DFQATT and CDR2 SNEGSKA (reference sequence). CDR3 size: 14 residues. As DNA, the CDR3 is TGCAGTGCTTCTTACGGGGGGAACACCGGGGAGCTGTTTTTT. Translating it yields CSASYGGNTGELFF.

The rearrangement joins TRBV12-3 or TRBV12-4 to TRBJ1-2; 7 bases are a match to TRBD1. CDR3 length equals 19 residues. Trimming at V came to 6 bases and at J to 1 base, leaving 20 bases not matched to a gene. CDR3 sequence (DNA): TGTGCCAGCAGCTACGACCCCCGGACAGGTTCAATCCTTAACTATGGCTACACCTTC. Protein product: CASSYDPRTGSILNYGYTF.

The chain has TRBV15 and TRBJ1-2, with D maybe TRBD1 (6 bases). Trimming removed 0 bases at V and 3 bases at J, with 11 bases between. Germline CDR1 is LNHNV and CDR2 is YYDKDF (reference sequence). This CDR3 spans 15 amino acids. The CDR3, as DNA: TGTGCCACCAGCAGAGATGACAGGCCGCACTATGGCTACACCTTC. It codes for CATSRDDRPHYGYTF.

The chain employs TRBV12-3 or TRBV12-4 and TRBJ1-1, with TRBD1 matching over 7 bases. The CDR3 covers 15 residues. Unmatched junction bases numbered 14, after V lost 6 bases and J lost 7 bases. Here the CDR3 reads CASRTTPTGESEAFF. The CDR3 region has the DNA TGTGCCAGCAGGACCACCCCAACAGGGGAGAGTGAAGCTTTCTTT.

This clonotype was counted a few times. The genes are TRBV15 and TRBJ2-5, with TRBD2 matching over 7 bases. CDR1 LNHNV and CDR2 YYDKDF come from the germline V gene (reference sequence). V trimming: 0 bases; J trimming: 4 bases; junction bases outside the gene matches: 2. The CDR3 extends over 14 amino acids. The CDR3 nucleotides read TGTGCCACCAGCAGAGAGGCTAGCGGAGAGACCCAGTACTTC. It specifies CATSREASGETQYF.

The CDR3 DNA is TGTGCCAGCAGCCTACAGGGGGCGGGGGGCTACACCTTC. Residues: CASSLQGAGGYTF. This chain connects TRBV12-3 or TRBV12-4 to TRBJ1-2; 9 nucleotides agree with TRBD1. CDR3 length equals 13 residues. V gave up 6 bases and J gave up 8 bases; unmatched junction bases: 7.

The CDR3 spells CATSDYGDTGELFF. As DNA, the CDR3 is TGTGCCACCAGTGATTACGGGGACACCGGGGAGCTGTTTTTT. The chain has TRBV24-1 and TRBJ2-2; a weak D match, TRBD2 (5 bases). The CDR3 runs 14 residues. Germline CDR1 and CDR2: KGHDR and SFDVKD. V shed 2 bases and J shed 3 bases, with 6 bases lying between them.

This rearrangement joins TRBV6-2 or TRBV6-3 to TRBJ1-1, with D unclear. The CDR3 length is 13 residues. V lost 6 bases, J lost 0 bases, and 8 bases lay in between. CDR1 is MNHEY, CDR2 SVGEGT, per germline. This chain's CDR3 is CASRMVVNTEAFF. The DNA for the CDR3 is TGTGCCAGCAGGATGGTAGTGAACACTGAAGCTTTCTTT.

This clonotype was detected only a few times. This chain links TRBV19 with TRBJ1-2; TRBD1 agrees at 9 bases. V dropped 6 bases and J dropped 3; count of bases not matched to a gene: 5. Looked up from germline, CDR1 is LNHDA and CDR2 is SQIVND (reference sequence). This CDR3 has 14 residues. The CDR3 is CASRTGQGYYGYTF. DNA of the CDR3: TGTGCCAGTAGAACGGGACAGGGTTACTATGGCTACACCTTC.

The V call is TRBV6-4, the J call TRBJ2-3, with 7 bases that match TRBD2. V trimming: 0 bases; J trimming: 5 bases; junction bases outside the gene matches: 5. This CDR3 comprises 15 residues. Germline loops: CDR1 MRHNA, CDR2 SNTAGT. The CDR3 region is CASSDSGGVGDTQYF. In DNA form, the CDR3 reads TGTGCCAGCAGTGACTCTGGGGGGGTTGGAGATACGCAGTATTTT.

This chain uses TRBV6-5 with TRBJ2-1; D is possibly TRBD1 (6 bases). The germline V and J ends were trimmed by 6 bases and 9 bases, with 15 bases remaining between them. Germline V gene sequence: CDR1 MNHEY, CDR2 SVGAGI. There are 13 residues in the CDR3. The CDR3 DNA reads TGTGCCAGCAGCCAGGGGTCGGGTGCTGAGCAGTTCTTC. Translating gives CASSQGSGAEQFF.

V gene TRBV5-5 combines with J gene TRBJ1-2; the D is unclear. The CDR3 loop spans 17 amino acids. CDR1 SGHKS and CDR2 YYEKEE come from the germline V gene (reference sequence). Trimming cost V 5 bases and J 3 bases, with 23 bases left between them. The CDR3 DNA reads TGTGCCAGCAGACCAGGCGCTGGCGCGTCTTCTTACTATGGCTACACCTTC. The encoded protein is CASRPGAGASSYYGYTF.

The V call is TRBV18, the J call TRBJ2-7; D may correspond to TRBD1 or TRBD2 (5 bases each). CDR3 length: 14 residues. CDR1 KGHSH and CDR2 LQKENI come from the germline V gene. The V end was cut by 3 bases, the J end by 2 bases, with 11 bases between. CDR3 sequence (DNA): TGTGCCAGCTCACCCCGGGACCGAGCCTACGAGCAGTACGTC. Its protein product is CASSPRDRAYEQYV.

The chain carries TRBV4-1 and TRBJ1-5; no definite D call. This CDR3 spans 16 amino acids. V was trimmed by 8 bases and J by 0 bases, leaving 17 bases between them. CDR1 and CDR2 (germline): MGHRA, YSYEKL. DNA for the CDR3: TGCGCCAGCTCTCCGGGGTACTTCGATAGCAATCAGCCCCAGCATTTT. Amino acid sequence: CASSPGYFDSNQPQHF.